The 10 T cell receptor beta chains given below trace back to one sample, sequenced in a study of CD8 T cells in ankylosing spondylitis. From the 5' RACE reads, TCRdb called clonotypes with MiXCR, one entry per CDR3 protein. The sample holds 270,000 or so distinct CDR3 sequences; 18% are singletons and the top ten take around 33%. Source material: blood, either unsorted or a sorted T cell fraction (not recorded which). Source of these receptors: a male donor with ankylosing spondylitis or in good health (not recorded which).

The chain recombines TRBV29-1 with TRBJ2-7; 8 bases map to TRBD2. V lost 7 bases and J lost 4; bases outside the gene matches: 6. Germline V gene lookup returns CDR1 SQVTM and CDR2 ANQGSEA. The CDR3 runs 12 residues. CDR3 amino acids: CSADAGGYEQYF. CDR3 sequence (DNA): TGCAGCGCCGACGCGGGGGGATACGAGCAGTACTTC.

This sequence joins TRBV29-1 and TRBJ2-1; the D gene is possibly TRBD1 (5 bases). V was trimmed by 1 base and J by 0 bases, leaving 7 bases between them. The germline CDR1 and CDR2 sequences are SQVTM and ANQGSEA. The CDR3 extends over 14 amino acids. CDR3 coding DNA: TGCAGCGTTGAAGGGACAAACTCCTACAATGAGCAGTTCTTC. As protein: CSVEGTNSYNEQFF.

The chain uses TRBV5-1 and TRBJ2-1, with TRBD2 as a possible D gene (6 bases). This CDR3 has 13 amino acids. The V gene's germline CDR1 is SGHRS and CDR2 YFSETQ. V was cut by 7 bases and J by 7 bases, with 15 bases left in between. The CDR3 nucleotides are TGCGCCAGCTATATTAATAGCGGAAATGAGCAGTTCTTC. This encodes CASYINSGNEQFF.

There are a few counts of this clonotype. The chain couples TRBV4-3 to TRBJ2-7; perhaps D is TRBD1 or TRBD2 (6 bases each). CDR1 LGHNA and CDR2 YSLEER come from the germline V gene. This CDR3 has 15 amino acids. The V gene lost 1 base and the J gene lost 3 bases, with 13 bases spanning the gap. The CDR3 region is CASSQGYGGDYEQYF. The CDR3 nucleotides read TGCGCCAGCAGCCAAGGGTACGGGGGCGACTACGAGCAGTACTTC.

The J gene is TRBJ2-2, the V gene TRBV29-1; TRBD1 matches at 7 bases. The CDR3 is 13 residues long. Trimming took 6 bases from V and 3 from J; bases not matched to a gene: 4. CDR1 SQVTM and CDR2 ANQGSEA come from the germline V gene. CDR3 DNA: TGCAGCGTGAGGGACAGCTACACCGGGGAGCTGTTTTTT. Translation: CSVRDSYTGELFF.

The CDR3 loop reads CASSPRGSLLDTQYF. CDR3 coding DNA: TGTGCCAGCAGTCCCCGTGGTAGCCTACTCGATACGCAGTATTTT. The chain recombines TRBV6-1 with TRBJ2-3; no reliable D call. V dropped 5 bases and J dropped 6 bases, with 18 bases sitting between them. The CDR3 contains 15 residues. Germline CDR1 and CDR2: MNHNS and SASEGT.

This clonotype was detected only a few times. This sequence joins TRBV4-2 and TRBJ2-2; 8 bases are shared with TRBD2. The trim removed 0 bases at V and 5 bases at J, leaving 17 bases unmatched. Germline V gives CDR1 LGHNA, CDR2 YNFKEQ. The CDR3 runs 20 residues. CDR3: CASSQESWSLTSGSTGELFF. CDR3 coding DNA: TGTGCCAGCAGCCAAGAGAGCTGGTCTTTGACCAGCGGGAGTACCGGGGAGCTGTTTTTT.

The chain employs TRBV6-1 and TRBJ2-3, with TRBD1 matching 7 bases. The CDR3 covers 16 residues. J lost 2 bases, V lost 8 bases, and 13 bases had no gene match. Germline CDR1 and CDR2: MNHNS and SASEGT. The chain's CDR3 is CASRDRAEWITDTQYF. CDR3 coding DNA: TGTGCCAGCCGGGACAGAGCTGAATGGATCACAGATACGCAGTATTTT.

This clonotype was observed a handful of times. The chain employs TRBV4-2 and TRBJ2-2, with D perhaps matching TRBD1 (5 bases). The CDR3 spans 18 residues. Trimming removed 7 bases from V and 1 base from J, with 22 bases in between. Per germline, CDR1 LGHNA and CDR2 YNFKEQ. The CDR3 loop is CASTNNGPGRMNTGELFF. The CDR3 DNA reads TGTGCCAGCACCAATAACGGCCCAGGGCGAATGAACACCGGGGAGCTGTTTTTT.

V is TRBV4-3 and J is TRBJ2-7; 9 positions match TRBD1. The germline V gene has CDR1 LGHNA and CDR2 YSLEER. CDR3 length: 15 amino acids. The V and J ends lost 0 bases and 2 bases, in that order; junction bases with no gene match: 2. CDR3 sequence: CASSQDRTGAYEQYF. DNA for the CDR3: TGCGCCAGCAGCCAAGATCGGACAGGGGCCTACGAGCAGTACTTC.